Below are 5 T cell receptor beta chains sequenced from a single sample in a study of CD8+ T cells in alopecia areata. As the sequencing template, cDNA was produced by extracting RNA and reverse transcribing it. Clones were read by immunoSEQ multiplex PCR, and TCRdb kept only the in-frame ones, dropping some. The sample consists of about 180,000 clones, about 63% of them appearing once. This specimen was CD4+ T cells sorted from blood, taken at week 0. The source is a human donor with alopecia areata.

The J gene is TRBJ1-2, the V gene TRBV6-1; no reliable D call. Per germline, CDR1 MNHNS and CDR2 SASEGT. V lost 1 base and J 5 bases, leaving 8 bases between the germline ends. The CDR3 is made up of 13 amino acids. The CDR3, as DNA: TGTGCCAGCAGTGAAGACAGAAGTTATGGCTACACCTTC. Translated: CASSEDRSYGYTF.

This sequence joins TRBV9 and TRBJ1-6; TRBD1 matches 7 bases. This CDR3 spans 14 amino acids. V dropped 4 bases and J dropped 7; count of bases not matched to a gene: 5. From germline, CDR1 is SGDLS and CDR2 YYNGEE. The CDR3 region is CASSFGTENSPLHF. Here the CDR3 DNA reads TGTGCCAGCAGCTTCGGGACAGAAAATTCACCCCTCCACTTT.

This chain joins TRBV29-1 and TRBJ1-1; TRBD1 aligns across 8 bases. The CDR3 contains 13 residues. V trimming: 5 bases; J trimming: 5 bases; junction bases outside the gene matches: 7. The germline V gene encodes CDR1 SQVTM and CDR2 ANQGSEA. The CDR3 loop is CSVQLDRGTEAFF. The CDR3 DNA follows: TGCAGCGTTCAACTCGACAGGGGAACTGAAGCTTTCTTT. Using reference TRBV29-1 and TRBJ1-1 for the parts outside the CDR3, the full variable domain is SAVISQKPSRDICQRGTSLTIQCQVDSQVTMMFWYRQQPGQSLTLIATANQGSEATYESGFVIDKFPISRPNLTFSTLTVSNMSPEDSSIYLCSVQLDRGTEAFFGQGTRLTVV.

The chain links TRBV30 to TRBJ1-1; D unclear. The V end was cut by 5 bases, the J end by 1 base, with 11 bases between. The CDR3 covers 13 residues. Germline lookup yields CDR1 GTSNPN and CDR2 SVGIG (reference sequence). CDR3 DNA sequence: TGTGCCTGGGAAATTCTCCAGAACACTGAAGCTTTCTTT. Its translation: CAWEILQNTEAFF.

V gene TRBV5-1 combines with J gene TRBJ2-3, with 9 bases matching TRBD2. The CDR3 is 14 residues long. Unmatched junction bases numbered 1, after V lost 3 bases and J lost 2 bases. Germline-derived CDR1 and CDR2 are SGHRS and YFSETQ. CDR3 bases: TGCGCCAGCAGCTCTAGCGGGGTCACAGATACGCAGTATTTT. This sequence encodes CASSSSGVTDTQYF. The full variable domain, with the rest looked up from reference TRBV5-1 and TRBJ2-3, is KAGVTQTPRYLIKTRGQQVTLSCSPISGHRSVSWYQQTPGQGLQFLFEYFSETQRNKGNFPGRFSGRQFSNSRSEMNVSTLELGDSALYLCASSSSGVTDTQYFGPGTRLTVL.